This T cell receptor beta chain was observed in a study of blood T cell repertoires in COVID-19. The CDR3 contains 13 residues. In germline, CDR1 is MGHRA, CDR2 YSYEKL. V lost 3 bases and J 11 bases, leaving 16 bases between the germline ends. The assay was immunoSEQ multiplex PCR, and TCRdb's table has in-frame clones only and misses some. The sample carries around 65,000 clones, 75% to 85% recorded once. The chain recombines TRBV4-1 with TRBJ1-1; D is perhaps TRBD1 (5 bases). The receptor was isolated from a human donor in a cohort sampled during active COVID-19. Sequences were obtained from peripheral blood. DNA of the CDR3: TGCGCCAGCAGCCATCTCAGGGAGGTGGGGGCTTTCTTT. Its translation: CASSHLREVGAFF.